A selection of T cell receptor beta chains follows, all from one sample in a study of blood T cell repertoires in COVID-19. TCRdb keeps only in-frame clones here, not all; method: immunoSEQ multiplex PCR. The sample consists of some 150,000 clones, approximately 80% of them appearing once. Material: peripheral blood. The receptors here all came from a woman at least 80 years old in a cohort sampled during active or convalescent COVID-19. Each CDR3 is given with its conserved first and last residue. D genes are given only for firm matches. Size is omitted from some rows. Given values are once, few, many or a class for expanded clones.

j_call: TRBJ2-5; d_call: NA; v_call: TRBV27; clone_size: NA; cdr3_aa: CASSLKTAQETQYF; cdr3_nt: TGTGCCAGCAGTTTAAAGACAGCGCAAGAGACCCAGTACTTC
j_call: TRBJ2-3; d_call: NA; v_call: TRBV4-2; clone_size: NA; cdr3_aa: CASSPRGGARITDTQYF; cdr3_nt: TGTGCCAGCAGCCCGAGGGGCGGGGCCAGGATCACAGATACGCAGTATTTT
j_call: TRBJ1-5; d_call: NA; v_call: TRBV2; clone_size: NA; cdr3_aa: CASREIHNQPQHF; cdr3_nt: TGTGCCAGCAGAGAAATCCACAATCAGCCCCAGCATTTT
j_call: TRBJ2-5; d_call: NA; v_call: TRBV7-2; clone_size: NA; cdr3_aa: CASSLEQAKETQYF; cdr3_nt: TGTGCCAGCAGCTTAGAACAGGCCAAAGAGACCCAGTACTTC
j_call: TRBJ2-3; d_call: TRBD1; v_call: TRBV5-1; clone_size: NA; cdr3_aa: CASSGQGFADTQYF; cdr3_nt: TGCGCCAGCAGTGGACAGGGGTTTGCAGATACGCAGTATTTT
j_call: TRBJ2-2; d_call: NA; v_call: TRBV19; clone_size: NA; cdr3_aa: CASSIGNRVSTGELFF; cdr3_nt: TGTGCCAGTAGTATCGGGAATAGGGTGAGCACCGGGGAGCTGTTTTTT
j_call: TRBJ2-3; d_call: NA; v_call: TRBV15; clone_size: NA; cdr3_aa: CATSKVGSRTDTQYF; cdr3_nt: TGTGCCACCAGCAAAGTGGGCTCACGCACAGATACGCAGTATTTT
j_call: TRBJ1-5; d_call: NA; v_call: TRBV19; clone_size: NA; cdr3_aa: CASSILGQGLYQPQHF; cdr3_nt: TGTGCCAGTAGTATCCTGGGGCAGGGGCTCTATCAGCCCCAGCATTTT
j_call: TRBJ1-5; d_call: NA; v_call: TRBV6-5; clone_size: NA; cdr3_aa: CASSYREGQPQHF; cdr3_nt: TGTGCCAGCAGTTACAGGGAGGGTCAGCCCCAGCATTTT
j_call: TRBJ2-5; d_call: NA; v_call: TRBV2; clone_size: NA; cdr3_aa: CASSESRTAQETQYF; cdr3_nt: TGTGCCAGCAGTGAATCCCGGACAGCCCAAGAGACCCAGTACTTC
j_call: TRBJ2-5; d_call: TRBD1; v_call: TRBV4-1; clone_size: NA; cdr3_aa: CASSRQGSEETQYF; cdr3_nt: TGCGCCAGCAGCCGACAGGGCTCGGAAGAGACCCAGTACTTC
j_call: TRBJ1-5; d_call: TRBD1; v_call: TRBV15; clone_size: NA; cdr3_aa: CATSRLQGIGNQPQHF; cdr3_nt: TGTGCCACCAGCAGGTTACAGGGGATAGGCAATCAGCCCCAGCATTTT
j_call: TRBJ2-5; d_call: NA; v_call: TRBV14; clone_size: NA; cdr3_aa: CASRTAFQETQYF; cdr3_nt: TGTGCCAGCAGGACAGCATTCCAAGAGACCCAGTACTTC
j_call: TRBJ1-2; d_call: NA; v_call: TRBV2; clone_size: NA; cdr3_aa: CARGEVGGYTF; cdr3_nt: TGTGCCCGAGGGGAGGTTGGTGGCTACACCTTC
j_call: TRBJ2-1; d_call: NA; v_call: TRBV5-4; clone_size: NA; cdr3_aa: CASSLGSRGGFYNEQFF; cdr3_nt: TGTGCCAGCAGCTTGGGATCAAGGGGGGGGTTTTACAATGAGCAGTTCTTC
j_call: TRBJ2-3; d_call: NA; v_call: TRBV19; clone_size: NA; cdr3_aa: CASRPGTFSTDTQYF; cdr3_nt: TGTGCCAGTAGACCCGGGACATTTAGCACAGATACGCAGTATTTT
j_call: TRBJ2-1; d_call: TRBD1; v_call: TRBV27; clone_size: NA; cdr3_aa: CASSPRRDRGLKHYNEQFF; cdr3_nt: TGTGCCAGCAGTCCCAGAAGGGACAGGGGCCTTAAACATTACAATGAGCAGTTCTTC
j_call: TRBJ2-5; d_call: TRBD1; v_call: TRBV6-5; clone_size: NA; cdr3_aa: CASRDRGSRETQYF; cdr3_nt: TGTGCCAGCAGGGACAGGGGGAGCCGGGAGACCCAGTACTTC
j_call: TRBJ2-3; d_call: TRBD1; v_call: TRBV6-6; clone_size: NA; cdr3_aa: CASSLGQGITDTQYF; cdr3_nt: TGTGCCAGCAGTTTGGGACAGGGTATCACAGATACGCAGTATTTT
j_call: TRBJ1-6; d_call: NA; v_call: TRBV7-2; clone_size: NA; cdr3_aa: CASSLVGGRHNSPLHF; cdr3_nt: TGTGCCAGCAGCTTAGTAGGGGGTCGGCATAATTCACCCCTCCACTTT
j_call: TRBJ1-2; d_call: NA; v_call: TRBV7-3; clone_size: NA; cdr3_aa: CASSPGGQDYGYTF; cdr3_nt: TGTGCCAGCAGCCCGGGGGGGCAAGACTATGGCTACACCTTC
j_call: TRBJ1-4; d_call: TRBD1; v_call: TRBV6-6; clone_size: NA; cdr3_aa: CASSRTGGYNEKLFF; cdr3_nt: TGTGCCAGCAGCAGAACAGGGGGATACAATGAAAAACTGTTTTTT
j_call: TRBJ1-1; d_call: NA; v_call: TRBV6-5; clone_size: NA; cdr3_aa: CASSYGGANTEAFF; cdr3_nt: TGTGCCAGCAGTTACGGAGGGGCGAACACTGAAGCTTTCTTT
j_call: TRBJ1-1; d_call: NA; v_call: TRBV19; clone_size: NA; cdr3_aa: CASSKLQGLRMNTEAFF; cdr3_nt: TGTGCCAGTAGTAAACTCCAGGGTTTACGGATGAACACTGAAGCTTTCTTT
j_call: TRBJ1-1; d_call: NA; v_call: TRBV27; clone_size: NA; cdr3_aa: CASIPRSGFYNTEAFF; cdr3_nt: TGTGCCAGCATCCCGCGATCGGGATTTTACAACACTGAAGCTTTCTTT
j_call: TRBJ2-2; d_call: NA; v_call: TRBV6-5; clone_size: NA; cdr3_aa: CAIGGVNTGELFF; cdr3_nt: TGTGCCATAGGCGGGGTTAACACCGGGGAGCTGTTTTTT
j_call: TRBJ1-5; d_call: NA; v_call: TRBV30; clone_size: NA; cdr3_aa: CAWAKQNNQPQHF; cdr3_nt: TGTGCCTGGGCGAAACAGAACAATCAGCCCCAGCATTTT
j_call: TRBJ1-1; d_call: TRBD1; v_call: TRBV5-1; clone_size: NA; cdr3_aa: CASTRGDRGHTEAFF; cdr3_nt: TGCGCCAGCACCCGCGGGGACAGGGGTCACACTGAAGCTTTCTTT
j_call: TRBJ1-6; d_call: NA; v_call: TRBV9; clone_size: NA; cdr3_aa: CASSSGVSPLHF; cdr3_nt: TGTGCCAGCAGCTCAGGGGTGTCACCCCTCCACTTT
j_call: TRBJ2-7; d_call: NA; v_call: TRBV11-2; clone_size: NA; cdr3_aa: CASSLGGSYEQYF; cdr3_nt: TGTGCCAGCAGCTTAGGGGGCAGTTACGAGCAGTACTTC
j_call: TRBJ1-1; d_call: NA; v_call: TRBV14; clone_size: NA; cdr3_aa: CASSQRGTEAFF; cdr3_nt: TGTGCCAGCAGCCAACGGGGCACTGAAGCTTTCTTT
j_call: TRBJ1-1; d_call: TRBD1; v_call: TRBV5-8; clone_size: NA; cdr3_aa: CASSLGYWTGGTEAFF; cdr3_nt: TGTGCCAGCAGCTTAGGATACTGGACAGGGGGCACTGAAGCTTTCTTT
j_call: TRBJ2-1; d_call: TRBD2; v_call: TRBV7-2; clone_size: NA; cdr3_aa: CASSFESGEVSYNEQFF; cdr3_nt: TGTGCCAGCAGCTTTGAGAGCGGGGAAGTATCCTACAATGAGCAGTTCTTC
j_call: TRBJ1-3; d_call: NA; v_call: TRBV24-1; clone_size: NA; cdr3_aa: CATSEGGIGNTIYF; cdr3_nt: TGTGCCACCAGTGAGGGAGGAATAGGAAACACCATATATTTT
j_call: TRBJ1-1; d_call: TRBD1; v_call: TRBV5-1; clone_size: NA; cdr3_aa: CASSLGDRAVTEAFF; cdr3_nt: TGCGCCAGCAGCTTGGGTGACAGGGCTGTTACTGAAGCTTTCTTT
j_call: TRBJ2-7; d_call: TRBD1; v_call: TRBV19; clone_size: once; cdr3_aa: CASSSYDRGSEQYF; cdr3_nt: TGTGCCAGTAGTTCCTACGACAGGGGGAGCGAGCAGTACTTC
j_call: TRBJ1-1; d_call: NA; v_call: TRBV6-6; clone_size: many; cdr3_aa: CASSYYREGTEAFF; cdr3_nt: TGTGCCAGCAGTTATTACAGGGAAGGGACTGAAGCTTTCTTT
j_call: TRBJ1-2; d_call: NA; v_call: TRBV5-1; clone_size: NA; cdr3_aa: CASSLGELYGYTF; cdr3_nt: TGCGCCAGCAGCTTGGGGGAGCTATATGGCTACACCTTC
j_call: TRBJ2-1; d_call: NA; v_call: TRBV5-1; clone_size: NA; cdr3_aa: CASSSGQYNEQFF; cdr3_nt: TGCGCCAGCAGCAGCGGACAGTACAATGAGCAGTTCTTC
j_call: TRBJ2-2; d_call: TRBD2; v_call: TRBV4-1; clone_size: NA; cdr3_aa: CASSQKLAGRRELFF; cdr3_nt: TGCGCCAGCAGCCAGAAACTAGCGGGCCGCCGGGAGCTGTTTTTT
j_call: TRBJ1-1; d_call: NA; v_call: TRBV6-2/TRBV6-3; clone_size: few; cdr3_aa: CASSLTDTEAFF; cdr3_nt: TGTGCCAGCAGTTTGACAGACACTGAAGCTTTCTTT
j_call: TRBJ2-3; d_call: NA; v_call: TRBV4-3; clone_size: NA; cdr3_aa: CASSPGATDTQYF; cdr3_nt: TGCGCCAGCAGCCCAGGGGCGACAGATACGCAGTATTTT
j_call: TRBJ1-2; d_call: NA; v_call: TRBV19; clone_size: NA; cdr3_aa: CASREQGTRQLYGYTF; cdr3_nt: TGTGCCAGTCGGGAACAGGGTACTCGCCAGCTCTATGGCTACACCTTC
j_call: TRBJ2-3; d_call: TRBD1; v_call: TRBV11-2; clone_size: NA; cdr3_aa: CASSITPGQGSTDTQYF; cdr3_nt: TGTGCCAGCAGCATTACGCCGGGACAGGGTAGCACAGATACGCAGTATTTT
j_call: TRBJ2-3; d_call: TRBD1; v_call: TRBV5-1; clone_size: NA; cdr3_aa: CASSLVGQSTDTQYF; cdr3_nt: TGCGCCAGCAGCTTGGTGGGACAGAGCACAGATACGCAGTATTTT
j_call: TRBJ1-6; d_call: TRBD1; v_call: TRBV23-1; clone_size: once; cdr3_aa: CASEKTGTGGPQPLPNSPLHF; cdr3_nt: TGCGCCAGCGAGAAAACCGGGACAGGGGGGCCCCAACCGCTTCCTAATTCACCCCTCCACTTT
j_call: TRBJ2-5; d_call: NA; v_call: TRBV19; clone_size: NA; cdr3_aa: CASSLALQETQYF; cdr3_nt: TGTGCCAGTAGTCTGGCCCTCCAAGAGACCCAGTACTTC
j_call: TRBJ1-1; d_call: NA; v_call: TRBV7-9; clone_size: once; cdr3_aa: CASSLKLKGGTEAFF; cdr3_nt: TGTGCCAGCAGCTTAAAGCTGAAGGGAGGGACTGAAGCTTTCTTT
j_call: TRBJ2-3; d_call: NA; v_call: TRBV6-6; clone_size: NA; cdr3_aa: CASSTGTWGETDTQYF; cdr3_nt: TGTGCCAGCAGTACCGGAACTTGGGGGGAAACAGATACGCAGTATTTT
j_call: TRBJ1-2; d_call: NA; v_call: TRBV28; clone_size: NA; cdr3_aa: CASSLRAYGYTF; cdr3_nt: TGTGCCAGCAGTTTACGCGCATATGGCTACACCTTC
j_call: TRBJ1-2; d_call: TRBD1; v_call: TRBV29-1; clone_size: NA; cdr3_aa: CSAGQGNYGYTF; cdr3_nt: TGCAGCGCCGGACAGGGGAACTATGGCTACACCTTC
j_call: TRBJ1-1; d_call: NA; v_call: TRBV27; clone_size: once; cdr3_aa: CASSAGRLSTEAFF; cdr3_nt: TGTGCCAGCAGTGCGGGACGGTTGAGCACTGAAGCTTTCTTT
j_call: TRBJ1-4; d_call: NA; v_call: TRBV5-5; clone_size: few; cdr3_aa: CASSLLAREKLFF; cdr3_nt: TGTGCCAGCAGCTTGTTGGCTCGTGAAAAACTGTTTTTT
j_call: TRBJ2-5; d_call: NA; v_call: TRBV7-9; clone_size: NA; cdr3_aa: CASSSRETQYF; cdr3_nt: TGTGCCAGCAGCTCCCGGGAGACCCAGTACTTC
j_call: TRBJ2-3; d_call: TRBD1; v_call: TRBV10-3; clone_size: NA; cdr3_aa: CATGTGADTQYF; cdr3_nt: TGTGCCACCGGGACAGGCGCAGATACGCAGTATTTT
j_call: TRBJ2-5; d_call: NA; v_call: TRBV30; clone_size: NA; cdr3_aa: CAWSMGTQETQYF; cdr3_nt: TGTGCCTGGTCCATGGGCACCCAAGAGACCCAGTACTTC
j_call: TRBJ2-3; d_call: TRBD2; v_call: TRBV7-3; clone_size: NA; cdr3_aa: CASSSGLAGGDTQYF; cdr3_nt: TGTGCCAGCAGCTCCGGACTAGCGGGGGGAGATACGCAGTATTTT
j_call: TRBJ1-1; d_call: NA; v_call: TRBV27; clone_size: once; cdr3_aa: CASSFMLNTEAFF; cdr3_nt: TGTGCCAGCAGTTTTATGTTAAACACTGAAGCTTTCTTT